This T cell receptor beta chain appears in the sequencing data of a study of blood T cell repertoires in COVID-19. Only in-frame clones appear in the TCRdb table, and some are missing; sequencing was by immunoSEQ multiplex PCR. The sample includes roughly 20,000 clones, about 85% of them seen just once. CDR3 size: 14 residues. CDR1 MNHEY and CDR2 SVGAGI come from the germline V gene. V was clipped by 6 bases and J by 10 bases; unmatched bases: 13. This receptor was taken from a human donor in a cohort sampled during active COVID-19. Sequenced input: peripheral blood. The chain has TRBV6-5 and TRBJ1-2; TRBD1 agrees at 8 bases. In DNA, the CDR3 is TGTGCCAGCAGGAGGAGTCATGGACAGGGTGACTACACCTTC. The encoded protein is CASRRSHGQGDYTF.